The source of this T cell receptor (beta chain) is a study of T cell responses to AZD1222 COVID-19 vaccine. On this clone: Its matching antigen is unknown.

Findings of the study overall: Only six AZD1222 recipients tested seropositive at baseline. As reported, nearly half of all spike-specific TCRs target variant regions that are unmutated. After the peak T cell response, and only then, were repertoires sampled.

The CDR3 contains 14 residues. Unmatched junction bases numbered 7, after V lost 6 bases and J lost 5 bases. Looked up from germline, CDR1 is SNHLY and CDR2 is FYNNEI. Measured with immunoSEQ multiplex PCR; TCRdb has only the in-frame clones, and not every one. The data contain some 74,000 clones, roughly 85% of them singletons. Here the sequenced sample was peripheral blood, taken 28 days after the second AZD1222 dose. This chain links TRBV2 with TRBJ1-1, with 9 bases aligning to TRBD1. The TCR was taken from an adult who received the AZD1222 COVID-19 vaccine. DNA for the CDR3: TGTGCCAGCAGGAGGACAGGGGTAGGGACTGAAGCTTTCTTT. As protein: CASRRTGVGTEAFF.